Included here is one TCR beta chain sequence, with context. This record belongs to a study of blood T cell repertoires in COVID-19. The CDR3 is 14 residues long. Trimming removed 3 bases from V and 2 bases from J; junction bases left unmatched: 2. Germline V gives CDR1 ENHRY, CDR2 SYGVKD. The repertoire was sequenced with immunoSEQ multiplex PCR; TCRdb's copy has only in-frame clones and lacks some. The table has about 410,000 clones, approximately 90% seen once. This sequence originates from a woman aged 40 to 55 with COVID-19, enrolled during active disease. The V gene is TRBV10-3, the J gene TRBJ1-2; 8 bases match TRBD1. Sequenced: peripheral blood. Written as DNA, the CDR3 is TGTGCCATCAGTGAAGGACAGGGAAACTATGGCTACACCTTC. Encoded protein: CAISEGQGNYGYTF.